This entry describes one TCR beta chain. V shed 0 bases and J 10 bases; nucleotides not matched to a gene: 3. The CDR3 consists of 13 residues. The germline V gene encodes CDR1 MNHNS and CDR2 SASEGT. Per the authors' pipeline: The authors estimated nucleated cell counts from reference gene primer amplification. TCRdb's table, derived via immunoSEQ multiplex PCR, lists solely in-frame clones and lacks some. For V, J and clone size, that table is used; D and trimming come from the DNA. The sample holds about 270,000 clones; 85% to 90% are singletons and the top ten take over 4%. Residents of 20 to 25 US areas, aged roughly 18 to 95 years, made up the participants. Cohort allocation depended upon clinical history that participants reported. These data come from a study of blood T cell repertoires in COVID-19. The wider study: Samples representing acute and convalescent COVID-19 were sourced from the United States, Italy and Spain.

The sample consisted of PBMCs or T cells enriched from blood (not recorded which). The chain employs TRBV6-1 and TRBJ2-1; TRBD1 matches 7 bases. The clonotype was recovered from a woman aged 25 to 39 with acute COVID-19. Here the CDR3 DNA reads TGTGCCAGCAGTGAAGCCCGGGGACAGGAGCAGTTCTTC. It yields the protein CASSEARGQEQFF.